The clone carrying this T cell receptor beta chain appeared a few times. What it recognizes is unknown. This record belongs to a study of T cells after yellow fever vaccination. About the research overall: Researchers used SMART-Seq v4 Ultra Low Input to prepare fractions that had low cell numbers.

Points from the study as a whole: Abundant contaminating clonotypes from the bulk population could appear in FACS-sorted repertoires. Peaking faster, on day 5 versus 15, the secondary response was nonetheless weaker. Although most clonotypes did not, a small share appeared in both CD4 and CD8 compartments.

TCRdb redid the calling of the 5' RACE reads with MiXCR, one entry per CDR3 protein. The sample includes 400,000 to 450,000 distinct CDR3 sequences, 18% of them seen just once. Between the trimmed V and J ends, which lost 1 base and 3 bases, there was a span of 12 bases. CDR1 is LGHNA and CDR2 is YSLEER in the germline V gene. CDR3 length: 15 amino acids. The material sequenced was PBMCs, taken before the yellow fever booster vaccination. This TCR came from a man in his late teens or twenties who received the YFV17D yellow fever vaccine. The rearrangement joins TRBV4-3 to TRBJ2-5; D may be TRBD1 or TRBD2 (5 bases each). CDR3 sequence: CASSQGSGRKETQYF. In nucleotides, the CDR3 is TGCGCCAGCAGCCAAGGTTCAGGGAGAAAAGAGACCCAGTACTTC.